This T cell receptor beta chain was recovered during a study of shared clonotypes between healthy human individuals. Some 29,000 T cell genomes (around 200 ng DNA) went into each sorted-subset replicate. Profiled with immunoSEQ multiplex PCR; TCRdb holds only in-frame clones, not every one. Of 600,000 to 750,000 clones listed, around 70% are singletons. The CDR3 runs to 15 residues. CDR1 is LNHDA, CDR2 SQIVND, per germline (reference sequence). V lost 3 bases and J 4 bases, leaving 13 bases between the germline ends. The chain links TRBV19 to TRBJ1-5; D may be TRBD1 (5 bases). This clonotype was sampled from a woman in her thirties in good health. Sequencing was done on a sample of memory CD4+ T cells sorted from blood. The subset denotes: CD45RA-negative fraction. The CDR3 DNA follows: TGTGCCAGTAGTATGGGGCAGACGTTAAATCAGCCCCAGCATTTT. Translating it yields CASSMGQTLNQPQHF. Together with reference TRBV19 and TRBJ1-5, the CDR3 gives the full variable domain: DGGITQSPKYLFRKEGQNVTLSCEQNLNHDAMYWYRQDPGQGLRLIYYSQIVNDFQKGDIAEGYSVSREKKESFPLTVTSAQKNPTAFYLCASSMGQTLNQPQHFGDGTRLSIL.